Listed below are T cell receptor beta chains from one sample, sequenced in a study of blood T cell repertoires in COVID-19. Using immunoSEQ multiplex PCR, the repertoire was profiled, and TCRdb retains in-frame clones only, with some absent. The sample lists some 290,000 clones, about nine tenths occurring once. The sequenced material came from peripheral blood. The receptor source for this set is a woman aged 25 to 45 with COVID-19, enrolled during active disease. The CDR3 runs from the conserved cysteine through the conserved F or W. Each record gives: D gene, clone size, J gene, V gene, CDR3 protein, CDR3 DNA. A D gene is named only where the DNA matches it firmly. Clone size is not always given. Where it is, it says once, few, many or a class for expanded clones.

D: -
size: -
J: TRBJ2-2
V: TRBV28
CDR3: CASRRSGTPANTGELFF
DNA: TGTGCCAGCAGGCGAAGTGGGACACCAGCGAACACCGGGGAGCTGTTTTTT

D: -
size: -
J: TRBJ2-5
V: TRBV19
CDR3: CASRGSGLETQYF
DNA: TGTGCCAGTAGAGGGTCAGGGTTGGAGACCCAGTACTTC

D: TRBD2
size: -
J: TRBJ2-1
V: TRBV18
CDR3: CASSPGTSGSDEQFF
DNA: TGTGCCAGCTCACCGGGGACTAGCGGGAGTGATGAGCAGTTCTTC

D: TRBD2
size: -
J: TRBJ2-7
V: TRBV20-1
CDR3: CSASSVAGPYEQYF
DNA: TGCAGTGCTAGTTCCGTAGCGGGACCCTACGAGCAGTACTTC

D: -
size: -
J: TRBJ2-7
V: TRBV29-1
CDR3: CSVGQSRYEQYF
DNA: TGCAGCGTCGGACAGTCTAGATACGAGCAGTACTTC

D: -
size: -
J: TRBJ1-5
V: TRBV7-8
CDR3: CASSLYGGSSNQPQHF
DNA: TGTGCCAGCAGCCTATATGGGGGGTCGAGCAATCAGCCCCAGCATTTT

D: TRBD1
size: -
J: TRBJ1-1
V: TRBV10-3
CDR3: CAISLTGQTNTEAFF
DNA: TGTGCCATCAGTTTAACGGGACAGACGAACACTGAAGCTTTCTTT

D: TRBD1
size: -
J: TRBJ1-1
V: TRBV5-6
CDR3: CASSLAGTGFAEAFF
DNA: TGTGCCAGCAGCTTGGCGGGGACAGGGTTCGCTGAAGCTTTCTTT

D: TRBD2
size: -
J: TRBJ2-1
V: TRBV19
CDR3: CASSRGLAGDYNEQFF
DNA: TGTGCCAGTAGTCGGGGACTAGCGGGAGACTACAATGAGCAGTTCTTC

D: TRBD1
size: -
J: TRBJ2-7
V: TRBV12-3/TRBV12-4
CDR3: CASSTRGSYEQYF
DNA: TGTGCCAGCTCAACCAGGGGGTCCTACGAGCAGTACTTC

D: -
size: -
J: TRBJ2-7
V: TRBV5-6
CDR3: CASSPWTVSYEQYF
DNA: TGTGCCAGCAGCCCTTGGACTGTCTCCTACGAGCAGTACTTC

D: -
size: -
J: TRBJ2-3
V: TRBV18
CDR3: CASSPLGEETDTQYF
DNA: TGTGCCAGCTCACCCCTGGGAGAAGAGACAGATACGCAGTATTTT

D: -
size: -
J: TRBJ1-1
V: TRBV27
CDR3: CASSLLGTAAAFF
DNA: TGTGCCAGCAGTTTACTTGGAACAGCGGCAGCTTTCTTT

D: TRBD1
size: -
J: TRBJ2-7
V: TRBV28
CDR3: CASSHGTGVYEQYF
DNA: TGTGCCAGCAGTCACGGGACAGGGGTCTACGAGCAGTACTTC

D: TRBD1
size: -
J: TRBJ2-7
V: TRBV29-1
CDR3: CSARDRGTYEQYF
DNA: TGCAGCGCCAGGGACAGGGGTACCTACGAGCAGTACTTC

D: -
size: -
J: TRBJ2-4
V: TRBV30
CDR3: CAWGQGNENIQYF
DNA: TGTGCCTGGGGGCAGGGGAATGAAAACATTCAGTACTTC

D: -
size: -
J: TRBJ2-1
V: TRBV7-9
CDR3: CASSLTRQENNEQFF
DNA: TGTGCCAGCAGCTTAACCCGACAGGAGAACAATGAGCAGTTCTTC

D: -
size: -
J: TRBJ1-1
V: TRBV30
CDR3: CAWVSAGHTEAFF
DNA: TGTGCCTGGGTTAGTGCGGGACACACTGAAGCTTTCTTT

D: -
size: once
J: TRBJ2-1
V: TRBV3-1/TRBV3-2
CDR3: CASSQDPGGFGEQFF
DNA: TGTGCCAGCAGCCAAGATCCAGGAGGCTTCGGTGAGCAGTTCTTC

D: TRBD1
size: -
J: TRBJ1-4
V: TRBV7-9
CDR3: CASSRQGGGLEKLFF
DNA: TGTGCCAGCAGCCGACAGGGGGGAGGCTTAGAAAAACTGTTTTTT

D: -
size: -
J: TRBJ2-1
V: TRBV28
CDR3: CASSPSGSSYNEQFF
DNA: TGTGCCAGCAGTCCTTCGGGGAGCTCCTACAATGAGCAGTTCTTC

D: TRBD1
size: once
J: TRBJ2-7
V: TRBV7-2
CDR3: CASSLAGGQGFEQYF
DNA: TGTGCCAGCAGCTTAGCGGGGGGACAGGGGTTCGAGCAGTACTTC

D: -
size: once
J: TRBJ2-3
V: TRBV18
CDR3: CASSRLIGSSTDTQYF
DNA: TGTGCCAGCTCACGGTTGATCGGGTCTAGCACAGATACGCAGTATTTT

D: -
size: -
J: TRBJ1-5
V: TRBV7-8
CDR3: CASSFGRSNQPQHF
DNA: TGTGCCAGCAGCTTCGGTCGTAGCAATCAGCCCCAGCATTTT

D: -
size: -
J: TRBJ1-1
V: TRBV28
CDR3: CASSLISGGGTEAFF
DNA: TGTGCCAGCAGTTTAATAAGCGGGGGGGGCACTGAAGCTTTCTTT

D: -
size: -
J: TRBJ1-3
V: TRBV25-1
CDR3: CASRVENGGNTIYF
DNA: TGTGCCAGCAGGGTGGAGAATGGAGGAAACACCATATATTTT

D: -
size: -
J: TRBJ1-1
V: TRBV6-6
CDR3: CASALKQGRSTEAFF
DNA: TGTGCCAGCGCCCTCAAACAGGGTCGGAGCACTGAAGCTTTCTTT

D: -
size: -
J: TRBJ2-5
V: TRBV6-1
CDR3: CASSEGLGGETQYF
DNA: TGTGCCAGCAGTGAAGGTCTGGGGGGAGAGACCCAGTACTTC

D: -
size: -
J: TRBJ2-4
V: TRBV19
CDR3: CASSAGGALAKNIQYF
DNA: TGTGCCAGTAGCGCCGGGGGAGCACTAGCCAAAAACATTCAGTACTTC

D: -
size: -
J: TRBJ2-3
V: TRBV5-4
CDR3: CASSLRSGSTDTQYF
DNA: TGTGCCAGCAGCTTGCGAAGCGGGAGCACAGATACGCAGTATTTT

D: TRBD1
size: -
J: TRBJ2-3
V: TRBV4-3
CDR3: CASSQEGIGQGTDTQYF
DNA: TGCGCCAGCAGCCAAGAGGGAATAGGACAGGGCACAGATACGCAGTATTTT

D: -
size: -
J: TRBJ1-4
V: TRBV7-2
CDR3: CASSSGAANEKLFF
DNA: TGTGCCAGCAGCTCAGGGGCGGCAAATGAAAAACTGTTTTTT

D: TRBD2
size: -
J: TRBJ2-1
V: TRBV12-5
CDR3: CASGKGTSGSYNEQFF
DNA: TGTGCTAGTGGGAAGGGGACTAGCGGATCCTACAATGAGCAGTTCTTC

D: -
size: -
J: TRBJ1-5
V: TRBV6-7
CDR3: CASSFRRAPNSNQPQHF
DNA: TGTGCCAGCAGTTTCAGGAGGGCACCGAATAGCAATCAGCCCCAGCATTTT

D: -
size: -
J: TRBJ2-2
V: TRBV24-1
CDR3: CATGSQGARAGELFF
DNA: TGTGCCACCGGCAGCCAGGGTGCACGGGCCGGGGAGCTGTTTTTT

D: -
size: -
J: TRBJ1-2
V: TRBV7-9
CDR3: CASSLGIAGAYGYTF
DNA: TGTGCCAGCAGCTTAGGGATCGCGGGGGCCTATGGCTACACCTTC

D: TRBD2
size: -
J: TRBJ2-1
V: TRBV19
CDR3: CASSIKSSGRAHEQFF
DNA: TGTGCCAGTAGTATTAAATCGAGCGGGAGGGCCCATGAGCAGTTCTTC

D: -
size: -
J: TRBJ2-6
V: TRBV18
CDR3: CASSPMGQVVPGANVLTF
DNA: TGTGCCAGCTCACCCATGGGGCAGGTGGTCCCTGGGGCCAACGTCCTGACTTTC

D: -
size: -
J: TRBJ2-7
V: TRBV28
CDR3: CASSLGWSSYEQYF
DNA: TGTGCCAGCAGTTTAGGTTGGAGCTCCTACGAGCAGTACTTC

D: TRBD1
size: -
J: TRBJ1-4
V: TRBV4-3
CDR3: CASSQQQGSNEKLFF
DNA: TGCGCCAGCAGCCAACAACAGGGGAGTAATGAAAAACTGTTTTTT

D: TRBD1
size: -
J: TRBJ1-2
V: TRBV2
CDR3: CASSPGQGVYGYTF
DNA: TGTGCCAGCAGTCCGGGACAGGGAGTCTATGGCTACACCTTC

D: TRBD1
size: -
J: TRBJ2-1
V: TRBV24-1
CDR3: CATSEPGQGSYNEQFF
DNA: TGTGCCACCAGTGAACCGGGACAGGGGTCCTACAATGAGCAGTTCTTC

D: -
size: -
J: TRBJ2-7
V: TRBV6-5
CDR3: CASTKTRTYEQYF
DNA: TGTGCCAGTACGAAGACACGGACCTACGAGCAGTACTTC

D: -
size: -
J: TRBJ2-2
V: TRBV6-6
CDR3: CASSYRFTGELFF
DNA: TGTGCCAGCAGTTACCGGTTCACCGGGGAGCTGTTTTTT

D: TRBD2
size: once
J: TRBJ2-3
V: TRBV6-5
CDR3: CASRRSSGGDTQYF
DNA: TGTGCCAGCAGGAGATCAAGCGGGGGGGATACGCAGTATTTT

D: TRBD1
size: -
J: TRBJ2-7
V: TRBV7-6
CDR3: CASSQGQTVSYEQYF
DNA: TGTGCCAGCAGCCAGGGACAGACCGTTTCCTACGAGCAGTACTTC

D: -
size: -
J: TRBJ2-5
V: TRBV27
CDR3: CASRELGTPQETQYF
DNA: TGTGCCAGCAGGGAGTTAGGGACACCCCAAGAGACCCAGTACTTC

D: -
size: once
J: TRBJ2-6
V: TRBV19
CDR3: CASSVGQKRSGANVLTF
DNA: TGTGCCAGTAGTGTCGGACAGAAACGCTCTGGGGCCAACGTCCTGACTTTC

D: TRBD1
size: few
J: TRBJ2-7
V: TRBV9
CDR3: CASSEGQGYEQYF
DNA: TGTGCCAGCAGCGAGGGACAGGGCTACGAGCAGTACTTC